This TCR beta chain was profiled in a study of blood T cell repertoires in COVID-19. Across the study: The United States, Italy and Spain provided the acute and convalescent COVID-19 samples.

The germline V gene has CDR1 MNHNS and CDR2 SASEGT. V shed 2 bases and J 3 bases; nucleotides not matched to a gene: 3. This CDR3 is 16 amino acids long. Per the original methods: Estimated nucleated cell counts came from reference gene primer amplification. The method was immunoSEQ multiplex PCR; TCRdb's version includes in-frame clones alone and lacks a portion of them. V, J and clone size derive from that table, while D and trimming were established from the DNA sequence. This sample has around 170,000 clones; approximately 86% occur once, and the top ten carry 2.5% to 3.5%. V gene TRBV6-1 combines with J gene TRBJ2-2, with 10 bases lining up with TRBD2. This TCR came from a woman aged 30 to 39 with active or convalescent COVID-19. The sample was peripheral blood. CDR3 nucleotides: TGTGCCAGCAGTGAATTCAGCGGGAGGGACACCGGGGAGCTGTTTTTT. Amino acid sequence: CASSEFSGRDTGELFF.